The rows below give T cell receptor beta chains drawn from one sample of a study of identical twins. TCRdb reprocessed the 5' RACE reads via MiXCR and lists one record per CDR3 protein. The repertoire includes 500,000 or so distinct CDR3 sequences, around an eighth of them detected once, and approximately 1% sits in the top ten. This same sample was also taken into another study, of yellow fever vaccine responses in identical twins.

Sequencing was carried out using CD4+ T cells sorted from blood. The receptors originated from a young woman in good health. CDR3s include the opening cysteine and the closing phenylalanine or tryptophan. Fields, in order: D gene, V gene, J gene, clone size, CDR3 DNA, CDR3 protein. A D gene is named only where the DNA matches it firmly. Clone size is given for some rows only: seen once, a few or many times, or a class if the clone is expanded.

NA	TRBV28	TRBJ2-2	few	TGTGCCAGCAGTTTACCTTTAGCTAACACCGGGGAGCTGTTTTTT	CASSLPLANTGELFF
TRBD1	TRBV11-2	TRBJ2-7	many	TGTGCCAGCAGCCCACAGGGGGTTCTCTACGAGCAGTACTTC	CASSPQGVLYEQYF
NA	TRBV6-1	TRBJ2-3	NA	TGTGCCAGCAGTGAAGCTCGGACCACAGATACGCAGTATTTT	CASSEARTTDTQYF
NA	TRBV3-1	TRBJ1-1	few	TGTGCCAGCAGCTCGCCAGGGATGAACACTGAAGCTTTCTTT	CASSSPGMNTEAFF
NA	TRBV12-3/TRBV12-4	TRBJ1-5	many	TGTGCCAGCAGTTTCCAGACAGGTCCCAATCAGCCCCAGCATTTT	CASSFQTGPNQPQHF
NA	TRBV5-1	TRBJ2-2	few	TGCGCCAGCAGCGTGGCTACCAAACATGGCGGGGAGCTGTTTTTT	CASSVATKHGGELFF
TRBD2	TRBV7-8	TRBJ2-2	few	TGTGCCAGCATCGAAGCGGGGATTAACACCGGGGAGCTGTTTTTT	CASIEAGINTGELFF
TRBD1	TRBV6-1	TRBJ2-1	NA	TGTGCCAGCAGTGACCGGGACAGCCCCACCAGATACAATGAGCAGTTCTTC	CASSDRDSPTRYNEQFF
TRBD1	TRBV11-2	TRBJ2-5	NA	TGTGCCAGCAGCCGAATGACAGGGATGGAAGAGACCCAGTACTTC	CASSRMTGMEETQYF
TRBD1	TRBV5-1	TRBJ2-3	NA	TGCTCCAGCAGCTTTGCGGGACAGGGGACAGATACGCAGTATTTT	CSSSFAGQGTDTQYF
TRBD2	TRBV6-5	TRBJ2-1	many	TGTGCCAGCAGTCCCCGAGGGACTAGCTCGCAGGGGCAGTTCTTC	CASSPRGTSSQGQFF
NA	TRBV2	TRBJ2-5	once	TGTACCAGCAGCGTGACAGAAACCCAGTACTTC	CTSSVTETQYF
NA	TRBV27	TRBJ2-7	many	TGTGCCAGCAGCCTAATACTGAATTCCTACGAGCAGTACTTC	CASSLILNSYEQYF
TRBD1	TRBV7-9	TRBJ1-4	NA	TGTGCCAGCAGCCTCTCCGGGACAGGGAATGAAAAACTGTTTTTT	CASSLSGTGNEKLFF
NA	TRBV4-2	TRBJ2-7	few	TGTGCCAGCAGCCAAGGTTCGGTAAGCCTGAGCTCCTACGAGCAGTACTTC	CASSQGSVSLSSYEQYF
NA	TRBV11-2	TRBJ2-3	NA	TGTGCCAGCAGCTGGGACATCGCGATAGATACGCAGTATTTT	CASSWDIAIDTQYF
TRBD1	TRBV12-3/TRBV12-4	TRBJ1-5	few	TGTGCCAGCAGGATTGACAGGGGCGAACAGCCCCAGCATTTT	CASRIDRGEQPQHF
NA	TRBV3-1	TRBJ1-1	NA	TGTGCCAGCAGCCAGCGCACAAGCACTGAAGCTTTCTTT	CASSQRTSTEAFF
TRBD1	TRBV7-2	TRBJ1-4	few	TGTGCCAGCAGTCAAGGCGGGACAGGGGGAGAAAAACTGTTTTTT	CASSQGGTGGEKLFF
NA	TRBV7-8	TRBJ1-6	few	TGTGCCAGCAGCTTGATTAATTCACCCCTCCACTTT	CASSLINSPLHF
TRBD2	TRBV5-6	TRBJ2-1	NA	TGTGCCAACAGCTACCTAGCGGCCTCCTACAATGAGCAGTTCTTC	CANSYLAASYNEQFF
NA	TRBV15	TRBJ2-1	many	TGTGCCACCAGCCCAAGGGGGGACAGCTACAATGAGCAGTTCTTC	CATSPRGDSYNEQFF
NA	TRBV7-2	TRBJ1-1	NA	TGTGCCAGCAGAACGACGTGGAACACTGAAGCTTTCTTT	CASRTTWNTEAFF
TRBD2	TRBV20-1	TRBJ2-1	few	TGCAGTGCCGTCTACGGGACTAAAAACAATGAGCAGTTCTTC	CSAVYGTKNNEQFF
NA	TRBV19	TRBJ2-7	few	TGTGCCAGTAGTATGATCGGGGCCCCCAGGGTCTACTTC	CASSMIGAPRVYF
NA	TRBV29-1	TRBJ2-3	few	TGCAGCGCCGGACGTGGAGTCACAGATACGCAGTATTTT	CSAGRGVTDTQYF
TRBD1	TRBV3-1	TRBJ2-1	NA	TGTGCCAGCAGCCACAGGCCAGGGGGCTATAGGAATGAGCAGTTCTTC	CASSHRPGGYRNEQFF
TRBD1	TRBV7-2	TRBJ1-1	NA	TGTGCCAGCACCCTCCTAGGGACAGACACTGAAGATTTCTTT	CASTLLGTDTEDFF
TRBD2	TRBV30	TRBJ2-7	NA	TGTGCCTATACCCGGCCTCCCACTAGCGGGACCTACGAGCAGTACTTC	CAYTRPPTSGTYEQYF
TRBD1	TRBV4-3	TRBJ2-1	few	TGCGCCAGCAGCCGCGGACAGGCGGTGTGGAATGAGCAGTTCTTC	CASSRGQAVWNEQFF
TRBD1	TRBV5-1	TRBJ1-1	NA	TGCGCCAGCAGCCCCCGGACAGGGGGCGTGAACACTGAAGCTTTCTTT	CASSPRTGGVNTEAFF
TRBD2	TRBV6-2/TRBV6-3	TRBJ2-1	NA	TGTGCCAGCAGCTCACTAGCGTTGCCCTACAATGAGCAGTTCTTC	CASSSLALPYNEQFF
NA	TRBV10-3	TRBJ2-7	once	TGTGCCATCAGCGAGGAAAGGCGGCAGGGGAAAACCGAGCAGTACTTC	CAISEERRQGKTEQYF
NA	TRBV12-3/TRBV12-4	TRBJ2-3	many	TGTGCCAGCAGTCGCCGCTACACAGATACGCAGTATTTT	CASSRRYTDTQYF
NA	TRBV27	TRBJ2-3	few	TGTGCCAGCAGTTTCGACTACCCGGGAGGCACAGATACGCAGTATTTT	CASSFDYPGGTDTQYF
NA	TRBV6-5	TRBJ1-2	NA	TGTGCCAGCAGTTACGATCCGGGGACTGGGGGCTACACCTTC	CASSYDPGTGGYTF
NA	TRBV7-9	TRBJ2-5	few	TGTGCCAGCACCGTTCCACGGACAACTCAAGAGACCCAGTACTTC	CASTVPRTTQETQYF
NA	TRBV25-1	TRBJ2-5	NA	TGTGCCAGCAAGGCTTGGTACCAAGAGACCCAGTACTTC	CASKAWYQETQYF
NA	TRBV6-6	TRBJ2-3	NA	TGTGCCAGCAGTTATGTTGTCGGTACGCAGTATTTT	CASSYVVGTQYF
TRBD1	TRBV5-1	TRBJ2-7	few	TGCGCCAGCAGCAGAACCGGGACAGGGCCGCGCGAGCAGTACTTC	CASSRTGTGPREQYF
TRBD1	TRBV27	TRBJ2-7	few	TGTGCCAGCAGTTCCCGGACAGGGACGGAGCAGTACTTC	CASSSRTGTEQYF
NA	TRBV6-2/TRBV6-3	TRBJ1-1	NA	TGTGCCAGCACTAGGGCCGCGAGGAACACTGAAGCTTTCTTT	CASTRAARNTEAFF
NA	TRBV5-1	TRBJ2-5	many	TGTGCCAGCAGTTTATCGGGGGAGACCCAGTACTTC	CASSLSGETQYF
NA	TRBV29-1	TRBJ2-3	NA	TGCAGCGTTGCAAGTCCAGATACGCAGTATTTT	CSVASPDTQYF
TRBD1	TRBV28	TRBJ2-3	NA	TGTGCCAGCAGTCTGGACAGGGGAATAACAGATACGCAGTATTTT	CASSLDRGITDTQYF
NA	TRBV3-1	TRBJ2-7	NA	TGTGCCAGCAGCCAAGATCTTTACGGTGCCTACGAGCAGTACTTC	CASSQDLYGAYEQYF
TRBD2	TRBV7-9	TRBJ2-3	NA	TGTGCCAGCAGCTTACCCTGGACTAGCGGGGGAGATACGCAGTATTTT	CASSLPWTSGGDTQYF
NA	TRBV28	TRBJ2-2	few	TGTGCCAGCTGCAGGAACACCGGGGAGCTGTTTTTT	CASCRNTGELFF
TRBD1	TRBV12-3/TRBV12-4	TRBJ2-7	many	TGTGCCAGCAGGATTAGGTCGGGACAGGGCTCCTACGAGCAGTACTTC	CASRIRSGQGSYEQYF